This T cell receptor beta chain came from a study of blood T cell repertoires in COVID-19. For the study at large: T cells, B-cell-depleted T cells, or PBMCs supplied cDNA or gDNA.

Profiled with immunoSEQ multiplex PCR; TCRdb holds only in-frame clones, not every one. This table has about 480,000 clones, 88% appearing once. The CDR3 consists of 13 residues. The germline gives CDR1 GTSNPN, CDR2 SVGIG (reference sequence). Trimming left V 2 bases short and J 6 bases short, with 10 bases between. The specimen was peripheral blood. The chain links TRBV30 to TRBJ2-2; D not certain. The TCR comes from a woman between 50 and 59 years old with COVID-19, enrolled during active disease. The DNA for the CDR3 is TGTGCCTGGAGTCTTGAGGTTCCCGGGGAGCTGTTTTTT. Its protein product is CAWSLEVPGELFF.